The clone carrying this TCR beta chain has a single count. The data were produced by immunoSEQ multiplex PCR, yet TCRdb's version contains in-frame clones alone and is incomplete. The data contain some 30,000 clones, roughly 91% of them singletons. The CDR3 extends over 13 amino acids. The ends were cut back, 4 bases at V and 11 bases at J, with 15 bases in the middle. Germline assignment: CDR1 SGHNT and CDR2 YENEEA. The sample originates from a study of sequential checkpoint blockade in melanoma. Study overall: Maintenance nivolumab came after either treatment sequence.

Treatment reported: randomized to nivolumab then ipilimumab (arm A) or the reverse (arm B). None of the patients previously received DNA-damaging chemotherapy. This specimen was CD8+ T cells sorted from blood (inferred from file names), taken from a patient given nivolumab and ipilimumab in sequence. This TCR derives from a human donor with melanoma. V usage is TRBV11-3 and J usage is TRBJ2-1; D perhaps matches TRBD1 (6 bases). DNA of the CDR3: TGTGCCAGCAGCTCCCCGGTAGGGGGACAGCAGTTCTTC. Translating gives CASSSPVGGQQFF.